These T cell receptor beta chains were read from a single sample in a study of T cell responses to AZD1222 COVID-19 vaccine. The method was immunoSEQ multiplex PCR; TCRdb's version includes in-frame clones alone and lacks a portion of them. The sample yields about 120,000 clones, approximately 90% seen once. Sequencing used peripheral blood, obtained on day 0 of AZD1222 vaccination. The receptors were sampled from an adult in good health. Both conserved end residues are part of each CDR3. D genes are given only for firm matches. The listing skips clone size in some rows; elsewhere it reads once, few, many or a size class.

>NA|TRBJ1-1|TRBD1|TRBV9
TGTGCCAGCAGCGTGACAGGGCTGACTGAAGCTTTCTTT
CASSVTGLTEAFF
>NA|TRBJ2-1|TRBD2|TRBV10-3
TGTGCCATCAGTGAAGGGCCCGGACTAGCGGGACTAAATGAGCAGTTCTTC
CAISEGPGLAGLNEQFF
>NA|TRBJ1-6|NA|TRBV30
TGTGCCTGGAGTCCTCCCCAGGGGTGGTCCTATAATTCACCCCTCCACTTT
CAWSPPQGWSYNSPLHF
>NA|TRBJ1-2|NA|TRBV3-1/TRBV3-2
TGTGCCAGCAGCGAGGGATTCCGCTCTTATGGCTACACCTTC
CASSEGFRSYGYTF
>NA|TRBJ2-2|NA|TRBV3-1/TRBV3-2
TGTGCCAGCAGCCTAGGATCGTGGGGGGAGCTGTTTTTT
CASSLGSWGELFF
>NA|TRBJ2-7|TRBD1|TRBV6-1
TGTGCCAGCAGTGAAGGACAGGGGCAAGCCTACGAGCAGTACTTC
CASSEGQGQAYEQYF
>NA|TRBJ2-7|TRBD2|TRBV7-2
TGTGCCAGCAGCCCGAATAGAGCGGGATTCTTGAGGTACTTC
CASSPNRAGFLRYF
>NA|TRBJ2-5|TRBD1|TRBV10-3
TGTGCCATAGCCGGGACAGGGGGCGTTGAGACCCAGTACTTC
CAIAGTGGVETQYF
>NA|TRBJ2-7|NA|TRBV25-1
TGTGCCAGCAGTGGCAGGGTATACGAGCAGTACTTC
CASSGRVYEQYF
>NA|TRBJ2-7|NA|TRBV6-4
TGTGCCAGTAGCCCGGGATCAGGGCCCTACGAGCAGTACTTC
CASSPGSGPYEQYF
>NA|TRBJ1-2|TRBD1|TRBV10-3
TGTGCCATCAGTGAAGTTGCGGGACAGGGTGATGGCTACACCTTC
CAISEVAGQGDGYTF
>NA|TRBJ2-6|NA|TRBV7-2
TGTGCCAGCAGCTTCGATGGGGCCAACGTCCTGACTTTC
CASSFDGANVLTF
>NA|TRBJ2-1|NA|TRBV5-1
TGCGCCAGCAACCCCCGACCCTCCGGCAATGAGCAGTTCTTC
CASNPRPSGNEQFF
>NA|TRBJ1-5|NA|TRBV30
TGTGCCTGGAGCTCAGCGGGGAGGTCGCCCCAGCATTTT
CAWSSAGRSPQHF
>NA|TRBJ1-4|TRBD1|TRBV4-1
TGCGCCAGCAGTCATACGGACAGGGGACATGAAAAACTGTTTTTT
CASSHTDRGHEKLFF
>NA|TRBJ2-5|NA|TRBV5-8
TGTGCCAGCAGCCCCAGCCAGGGTTGGGAGACCCAGTACTTC
CASSPSQGWETQYF
>NA|TRBJ2-7|NA|TRBV6-5
TGTGCCAGCAGTTACTTACAGGGAGCCGGCTACGAGCAGTACTTC
CASSYLQGAGYEQYF
>NA|TRBJ2-3|NA|TRBV14
TGTGCCAGCAGCTCAAGGGAAGGATTTGGTACAGATACGCAGTATTTT
CASSSREGFGTDTQYF
>NA|TRBJ1-4|TRBD1|TRBV11-2
TGTGCCAGCAGTCCATGGGCGACAGGGTGGAATGAAAAACTGTTTTTT
CASSPWATGWNEKLFF
>once|TRBJ2-5|TRBD1|TRBV10-2
TGCGCCATTTCAGGGGGCGAGTGGGAGACCCAGTACTTC
CAISGGEWETQYF
>NA|TRBJ2-2|TRBD2|TRBV27
TGTGCCAGCAGGGAGGGAGGGCGCACCGGGGAGCTGTTTTTT
CASREGGRTGELFF
>NA|TRBJ1-3|NA|TRBV6-5
TGTGCCACCCAGGGACTCCCCATCTCTGGAAACACCATATATTTT
CATQGLPISGNTIYF
>NA|TRBJ2-3|NA|TRBV5-1
TGCGCCAGCAGCACTGGAGCCTACTATAGCACAGATACGCAGTATTTT
CASSTGAYYSTDTQYF
>NA|TRBJ2-7|NA|TRBV28
TGTGCCAGCAAACCCGGGGGACCGACCGCCGAGCAGTACTTC
CASKPGGPTAEQYF
>NA|TRBJ2-7|NA|TRBV5-6
TGTGCCAGCCGCCGGCCGGGGGATTCCTACGAGCAGTACTTC
CASRRPGDSYEQYF
>once|TRBJ1-1|NA|TRBV29-1
TGCAGCGTCCACAGAATGAACACTGAAGCTTTCTTT
CSVHRMNTEAFF